This paragraph covers one TCR beta chain sequence. TCRdb's table, derived via immunoSEQ multiplex PCR, lists solely in-frame clones and lacks some. The table records over 45,000 clones, approximately 90% of them present only once. This CDR3 has 13 residues. Trimming removed 7 bases from V and 2 bases from J, with 11 bases in between. In germline, CDR1 is MNHNY, CDR2 SVGAGI (reference sequence). The data were obtained in a study of T cell changes during pregnancy in multiple sclerosis. This chain uses TRBV6-6 with TRBJ2-5, with D perhaps TRBD1 (6 bases). The input for sequencing was peripheral blood, taken in the first trimester of pregnancy. The origin of this receptor is a female donor in good health, enrolled as a control in a pregnancy study. The CDR3 nucleotides read TGTGCCAGCAAGGACAGTTATCAAGAGACCCAGTACTTC. This sequence encodes CASKDSYQETQYF.